The 7 T cell receptor beta chains below come from one sample, sequenced in a study of shared clonotypes between healthy human individuals. CD45RO-negative cells were positively selected for CCR7, leaving out terminally differentiated effector memory CD45RA+ cells. Produced via immunoSEQ multiplex PCR; TCRdb's table is partial and in-frame only. The profile shows millions of clones, approximately 94% of them singletons. The sample taken for sequencing was naive CD8+ T cells sorted from blood. These receptors were taken from a man aged 18 to 30 in good health.

This clone was recorded only once. Other DNA sequences in the same sample also yield this CDR3. The rearrangement joins TRBV30 to TRBJ2-6, with D tentatively TRBD1 or TRBD2 (5 bases each). CDR1 GTSNPN and CDR2 SVGIG come from the germline V gene (reference sequence). The CDR3 totals 14 residues. Between the trimmed V and J ends, which lost 0 bases and 2 bases, there was a span of 5 bases. This CDR3 is CAWSVGAGANVLTF. The DNA of the CDR3 is TGTGCCTGGAGTGTGGGGGCTGGGGCCAACGTCCTGACTTTC. Full variable domain (remainder filled in from reference TRBV30 and TRBJ2-6): SQTIHQWPATLVQPVGSPLSLECTVEGTSNPNLYWYRQAAGRGLQLLFYSVGIGQISSEVPQNLSASRPQDRQFILSSKKLLLSDSGFYLCAWSVGAGANVLTFGAGSRLTVL.

The chain employs TRBV7-9 and TRBJ2-1; 9 bases fit TRBD1. The V segment lost 8 bases and the J segment 5 bases; nucleotides outside the gene matches: 10. The length of the CDR3 is 15 residues. Germline V gene data show CDR1 as SEHNR and CDR2 as FQNEAQ (reference sequence). As DNA, the CDR3 is TGTGCCAGCCTGGACCGGGACAGGGAGGACAATGAGCAGTTCTTC. This gives the protein CASLDRDREDNEQFF.

The chain is built from TRBV4-3 and TRBJ2-1; TRBD2 matches 8 bases. The CDR3 is made up of 17 amino acids. The V and J ends lost 0 bases and 2 bases, in that order; junction bases with no gene match: 6. Germline CDR1 reads LGHNA; CDR2 reads YSLEER. The CDR3 reads CASSQDRASGPYNEQFF. In nucleotides, the CDR3 is TGCGCCAGCAGCCAAGACCGAGCTAGCGGGCCCTACAATGAGCAGTTCTTC.

The V gene is TRBV18, the J gene TRBJ2-1; 11 nucleotides align to TRBD2. V shed 6 bases and J 5 bases; nucleotides not matched to a gene: 6. The V gene's germline CDR1 is KGHSH and CDR2 LQKENI. This CDR3 comprises 15 residues. CDR3 DNA: TGTGCCAGCTCTCCCGGGACTAGCGGACACAATGAGCAGTTCTTC. Its protein is CASSPGTSGHNEQFF.

The gene calls are TRBV5-1 and TRBJ2-7, with D tentatively TRBD1 or TRBD2 (5 bases each). CDR1 SGHRS and CDR2 YFSETQ come from the germline V gene. The CDR3 contains 14 residues. V was pared by 1 base and J by 0 bases, with 8 bases between. In nucleotides, the CDR3 is TGCGCCAGCAGCTTGAACGGGGCCTCCTACGAGCAGTACTTC. Translation gives CASSLNGASYEQYF.

The chain recombines TRBV13 with TRBJ1-2; TRBD1 aligns across 7 bases. Germline V CDR1 and CDR2: PRHDT, FYEKMQ (reference sequence). Trimming removed 5 bases from V and 8 bases from J; junction bases left unmatched: 5. The CDR3 length is 12 residues. This chain's CDR3 is CASSLDRVGYTF. The CDR3 nucleotides read TGTGCCAGCAGCCTCGACAGGGTGGGCTACACCTTC.

The chain recombines TRBV5-4 with TRBJ1-2, with D hard to call. The CDR3 runs to 14 residues. The V gene lost 1 base and the J gene lost 1 base, with 8 bases spanning the gap. Germline assignment: CDR1 SGHNT and CDR2 YYREEE (reference sequence). For the CDR3, the DNA is TGTGCCAGCAGCTTGTATACAGTTAACTATGGCTACACCTTC. The encoded protein is CASSLYTVNYGYTF.